These 2 T cell receptor beta chains originate from one sample sequenced in a study of cytomegalovirus exposure and HLA in healthy donors. The PCR contained 60 Vbeta and 13 Jbeta primers. Method: immunoSEQ multiplex PCR; TCRdb's copy keeps in-frame clones and lacks some. The data show roughly 130,000 clones, with approximately 81% seen just once and about 2% held by the top ten. Sequences were obtained from PBMCs. Receptors were obtained from a man aged 18 to 35 in good health and CMV-seronegative.

The chain links TRBV18 to TRBJ1-1, with TRBD1 as a possible D gene (6 bases). From germline, CDR1 is KGHSH and CDR2 LQKENI. Trimming cost V 3 bases and J 3 bases, with 14 bases left between them. This CDR3 is built from 15 residues. CDR3: CASSPSGGLDTEAFF. CDR3 bases: TGTGCCAGCTCACCCTCGGGGGGCTTAGACACTGAAGCTTTCTTT.

V is TRBV5-1 and J is TRBJ2-1, with unresolved D. The germline V gene encodes CDR1 SGHRS and CDR2 YFSETQ. V was clipped by 0 bases and J by 9 bases, with 10 bases between them. There are 13 residues in the CDR3. The CDR3: CASSLENTFEQFF. The CDR3 coding sequence is TGCGCCAGCAGCTTGGAAAACACCTTTGAGCAGTTCTTC.